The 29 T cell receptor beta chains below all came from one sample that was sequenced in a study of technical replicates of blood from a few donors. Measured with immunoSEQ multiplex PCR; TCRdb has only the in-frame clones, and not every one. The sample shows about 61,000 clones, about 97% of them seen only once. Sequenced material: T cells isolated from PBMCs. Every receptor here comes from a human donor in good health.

CDR3 bases: TGTGCCAGTAGTAGGTACGGGACAAATTATCAGCCCCAGCATTTT. Translation gives CASSRYGTNYQPQHF. V is TRBV19 and J is TRBJ1-5; possible D gene TRBD1, 6 bases. The CDR3 is 15 residues long. The germline V and J ends were trimmed by 4 bases and 5 bases, with 15 bases remaining between them. CDR1 is LNHDA and CDR2 is SQIVND in the germline V gene (reference sequence).

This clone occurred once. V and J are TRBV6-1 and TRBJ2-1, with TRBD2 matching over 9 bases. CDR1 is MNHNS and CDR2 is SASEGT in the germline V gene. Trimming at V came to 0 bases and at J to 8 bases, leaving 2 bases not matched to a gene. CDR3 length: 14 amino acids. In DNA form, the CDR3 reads TGTGCCAGCAGTGAAGCGGGACTAGCCTATGAGCAGTTCTTC. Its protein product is CASSEAGLAYEQFF.

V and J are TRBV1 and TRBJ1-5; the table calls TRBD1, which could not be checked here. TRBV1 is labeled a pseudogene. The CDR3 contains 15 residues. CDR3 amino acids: CTIKSQGWEYQPQHF. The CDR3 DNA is TGCACCATAAAATCACAGGGGTGGGAATATCAGCCCCAGCATTTT.

CDR3 DNA sequence: TGTGCCAGCAGCATATACTCAAGCAATCAGCCCCAGCATTTT. Its translation is CASSIYSSNQPQHF. The V and J genes are TRBV7-2 and TRBJ1-5, with D uncertain. This CDR3 has 14 amino acids. V was pared by 5 bases and J by 1 base, with 9 bases between. From germline, CDR1 is SGHTA and CDR2 FQGNSA.

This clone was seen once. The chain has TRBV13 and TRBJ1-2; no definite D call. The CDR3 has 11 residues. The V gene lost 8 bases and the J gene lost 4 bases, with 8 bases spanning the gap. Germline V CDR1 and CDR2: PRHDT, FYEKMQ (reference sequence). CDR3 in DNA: TGTGCCAGCGGCCGGGTCTATGGCTACACCTTC. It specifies CASGRVYGYTF. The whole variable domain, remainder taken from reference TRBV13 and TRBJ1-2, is AAGVIQSPRHLIKEKRETATLKCYPIPRHDTVYWYQQGPGQDPQFLISFYEKMQSDKGSIPDRFSAQQFSDYHSELNMSSLELGDSALYFCASGRVYGYTFGSGTRLTVV.

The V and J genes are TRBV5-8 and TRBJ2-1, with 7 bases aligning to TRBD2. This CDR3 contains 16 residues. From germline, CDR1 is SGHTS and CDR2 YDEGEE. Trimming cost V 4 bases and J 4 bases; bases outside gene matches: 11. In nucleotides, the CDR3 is TGTGCCAGCAGCCCTGAACAGCGGGAACGGTACAATGAGCAGTTCTTC. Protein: CASSPEQRERYNEQFF.

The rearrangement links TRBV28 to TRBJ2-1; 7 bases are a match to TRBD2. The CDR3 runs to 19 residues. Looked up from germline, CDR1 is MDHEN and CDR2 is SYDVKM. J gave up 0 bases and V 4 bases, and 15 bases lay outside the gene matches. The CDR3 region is CASSSSGTFTRGSYNEQFF. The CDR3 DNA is TGTGCCAGCAGTTCCAGCGGGACCTTTACGCGGGGCTCCTACAATGAGCAGTTCTTC.

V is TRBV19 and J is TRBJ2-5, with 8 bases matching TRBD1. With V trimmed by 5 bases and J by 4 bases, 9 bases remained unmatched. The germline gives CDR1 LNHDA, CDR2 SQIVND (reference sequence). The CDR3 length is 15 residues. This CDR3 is CASSFTPGQAETQYF. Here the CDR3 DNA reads TGTGCCAGTAGTTTTACCCCGGGACAGGCAGAGACCCAGTACTTC.

CDR3 in amino acids: CAISGPRDRGSRDYGYTF. CDR3 in DNA: TGTGCCATCAGTGGACCCCGGGACAGGGGTAGTAGGGACTATGGCTACACCTTC. The chain has TRBV10-3 and TRBJ1-2; 10 bases fit TRBD1. The junction had 14 bases not matched to a gene; V was cut back by 4 bases and J by 3 bases. Germline CDR1 is ENHRY and CDR2 is SYGVKD. This CDR3 region has 18 residues.

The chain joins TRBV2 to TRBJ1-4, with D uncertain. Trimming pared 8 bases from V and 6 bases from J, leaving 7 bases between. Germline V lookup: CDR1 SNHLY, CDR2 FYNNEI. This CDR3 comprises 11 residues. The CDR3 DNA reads TGTGCCAGCCTTAAATATGAAAAACTGTTTTTT. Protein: CASLKYEKLFF. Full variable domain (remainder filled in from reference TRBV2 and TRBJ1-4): EPEVTQTPSHQVTQMGQEVILRCVPISNHLYFYWYRQILGQKVEFLVSFYNNEISEKSEIFDDQFSVERPDGSNFTLKIRSTKLEDSAMYFCASLKYEKLFFGSGTQLSVL.

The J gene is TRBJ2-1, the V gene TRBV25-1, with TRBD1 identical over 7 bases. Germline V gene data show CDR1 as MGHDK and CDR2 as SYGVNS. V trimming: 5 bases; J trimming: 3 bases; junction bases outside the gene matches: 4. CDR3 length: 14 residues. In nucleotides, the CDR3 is TGTGCCAGCAGTATACAGGGGAGCTACAATGAGCAGTTCTTC. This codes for CASSIQGSYNEQFF.

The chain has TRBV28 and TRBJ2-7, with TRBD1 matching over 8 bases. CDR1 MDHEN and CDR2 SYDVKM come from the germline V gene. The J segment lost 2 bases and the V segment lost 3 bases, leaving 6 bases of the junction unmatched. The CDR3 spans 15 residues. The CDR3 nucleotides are TGTGCCAGCAGTTTCTTACAGGGGGGCCCCTACGAGCAGTACTTC. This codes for CASSFLQGGPYEQYF.

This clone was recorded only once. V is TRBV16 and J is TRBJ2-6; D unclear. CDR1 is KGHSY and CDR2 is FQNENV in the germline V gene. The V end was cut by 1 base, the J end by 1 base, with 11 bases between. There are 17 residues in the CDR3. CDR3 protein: CASSQLARNSGANVLTF. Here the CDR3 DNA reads TGTGCCAGCAGCCAATTGGCCAGAAATTCTGGGGCCAACGTCCTGACTTTC.

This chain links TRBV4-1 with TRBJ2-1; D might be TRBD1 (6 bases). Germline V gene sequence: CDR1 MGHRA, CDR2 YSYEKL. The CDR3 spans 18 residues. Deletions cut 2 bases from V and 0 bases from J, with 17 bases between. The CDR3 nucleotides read TGCGCCAGCAGCCAACAGCCCGGGACACGGAGCTCCTACAATGAGCAGTTCTTC. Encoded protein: CASSQQPGTRSSYNEQFF.

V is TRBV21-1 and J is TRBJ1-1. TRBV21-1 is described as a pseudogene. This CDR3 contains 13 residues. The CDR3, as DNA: TGTGCCAGCAGCCTAACCTTGAACACTGAAGCTTTCTTT. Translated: CASSLTLNTEAFF.

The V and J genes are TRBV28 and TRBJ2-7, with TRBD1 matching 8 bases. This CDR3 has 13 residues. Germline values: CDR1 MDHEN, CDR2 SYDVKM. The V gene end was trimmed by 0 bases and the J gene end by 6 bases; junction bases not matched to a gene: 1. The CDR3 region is CASSLWQGAEQYF. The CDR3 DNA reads TGTGCCAGCAGTTTATGGCAGGGGGCCGAGCAGTACTTC. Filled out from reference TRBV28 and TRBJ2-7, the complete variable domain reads DVKVTQSSRYLVKRTGEKVFLECVQDMDHENMFWYRQDPGLGLRLIYFSYDVKMKEKGDIPEGYSVSREKKERFSLILESASTNQTSMYLCASSLWQGAEQYFGPGTRLTVT.

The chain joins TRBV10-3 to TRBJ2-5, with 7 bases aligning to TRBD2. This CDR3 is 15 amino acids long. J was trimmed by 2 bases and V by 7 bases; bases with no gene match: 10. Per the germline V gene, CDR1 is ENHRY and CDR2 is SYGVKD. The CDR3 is CAIKEQLASQETQYF. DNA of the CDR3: TGTGCCATCAAAGAACAACTAGCGTCACAAGAGACCCAGTACTTC.

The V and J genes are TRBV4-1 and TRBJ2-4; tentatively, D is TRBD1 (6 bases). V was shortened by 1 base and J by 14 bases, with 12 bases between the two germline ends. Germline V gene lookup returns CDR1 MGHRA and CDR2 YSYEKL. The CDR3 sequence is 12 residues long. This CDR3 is CASSQGTARKYF. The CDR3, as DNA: TGCGCCAGCAGCCAAGGGACAGCGCGGAAGTACTTC.

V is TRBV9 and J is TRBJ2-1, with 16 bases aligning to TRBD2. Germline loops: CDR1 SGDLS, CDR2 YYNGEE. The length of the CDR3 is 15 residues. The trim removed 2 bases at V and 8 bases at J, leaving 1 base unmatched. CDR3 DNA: TGTGCCAGCAGCGTGGGGACTAGCGGGAGGGATGAGCAGTTCTTC. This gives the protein CASSVGTSGRDEQFF.

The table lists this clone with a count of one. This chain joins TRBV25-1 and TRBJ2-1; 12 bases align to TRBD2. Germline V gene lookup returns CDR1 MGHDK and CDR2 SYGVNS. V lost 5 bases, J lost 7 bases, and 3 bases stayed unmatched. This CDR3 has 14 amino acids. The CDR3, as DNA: TGTGCCAGCAGTCTAGCGGGAGGGCTAAATGAGCAGTTCTTC. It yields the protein CASSLAGGLNEQFF.

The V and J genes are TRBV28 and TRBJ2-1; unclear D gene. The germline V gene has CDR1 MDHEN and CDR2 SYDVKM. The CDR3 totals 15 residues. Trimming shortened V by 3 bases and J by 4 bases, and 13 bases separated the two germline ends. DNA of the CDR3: TGTGCCAGCAGTTTTCTGTCACTACCATACAATGAGCAGTTCTTC. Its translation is CASSFLSLPYNEQFF.

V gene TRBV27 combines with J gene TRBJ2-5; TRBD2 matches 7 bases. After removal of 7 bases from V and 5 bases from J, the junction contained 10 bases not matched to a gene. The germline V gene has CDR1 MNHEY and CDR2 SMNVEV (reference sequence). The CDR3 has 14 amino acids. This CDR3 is CASKLGGARETQYF. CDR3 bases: TGTGCCAGCAAGTTGGGAGGGGCCCGGGAGACCCAGTACTTC.

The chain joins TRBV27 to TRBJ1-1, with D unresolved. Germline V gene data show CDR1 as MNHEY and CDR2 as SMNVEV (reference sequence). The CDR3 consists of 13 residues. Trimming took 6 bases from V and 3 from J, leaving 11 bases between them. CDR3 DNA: TGTGCCAGCAGCCATAAGCACGACACTGAAGCTTTCTTT. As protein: CASSHKHDTEAFF.

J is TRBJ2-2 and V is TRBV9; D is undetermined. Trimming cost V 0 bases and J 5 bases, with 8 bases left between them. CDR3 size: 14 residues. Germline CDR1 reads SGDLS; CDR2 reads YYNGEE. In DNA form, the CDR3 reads TGTGCCAGCAGCGTAGATTTCAGGACCGGGGAGCTGTTTTTT. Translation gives CASSVDFRTGELFF.

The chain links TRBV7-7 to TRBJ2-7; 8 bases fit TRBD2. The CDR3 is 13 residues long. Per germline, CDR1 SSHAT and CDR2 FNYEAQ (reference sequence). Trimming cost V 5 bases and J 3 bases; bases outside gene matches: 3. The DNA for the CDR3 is TGTGCCAGCAGCATCGGGAGGGGCTACGAGCAGTACTTC. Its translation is CASSIGRGYEQYF.

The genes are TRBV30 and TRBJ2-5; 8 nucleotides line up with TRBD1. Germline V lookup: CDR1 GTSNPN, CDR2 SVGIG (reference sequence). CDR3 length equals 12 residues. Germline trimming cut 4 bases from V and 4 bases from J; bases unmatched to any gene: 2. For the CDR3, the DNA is TGTGCCTGGAAAGGACAGGGAGAGACCCAGTACTTC. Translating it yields CAWKGQGETQYF. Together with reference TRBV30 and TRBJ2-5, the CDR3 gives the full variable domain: SQTIHQWPATLVQPVGSPLSLECTVEGTSNPNLYWYRQAAGRGLQLLFYSVGIGQISSEVPQNLSASRPQDRQFILSSKKLLLSDSGFYLCAWKGQGETQYFGPGTRLLVL.

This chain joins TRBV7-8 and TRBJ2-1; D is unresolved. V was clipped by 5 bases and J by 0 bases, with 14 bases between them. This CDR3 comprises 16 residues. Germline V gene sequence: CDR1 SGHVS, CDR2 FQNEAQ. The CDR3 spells CASSPLGGVSYNEQFF. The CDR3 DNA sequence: TGTGCCAGCAGCCCACTTGGCGGCGTCTCCTACAATGAGCAGTTCTTC.

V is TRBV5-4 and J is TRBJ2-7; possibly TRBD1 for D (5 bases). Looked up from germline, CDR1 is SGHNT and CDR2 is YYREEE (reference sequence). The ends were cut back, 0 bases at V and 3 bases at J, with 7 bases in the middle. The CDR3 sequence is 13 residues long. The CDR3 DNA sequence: TGTGCCAGCAGCTTGGACAGGCGCTACGAGCAGTACTTC. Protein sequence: CASSLDRRYEQYF.

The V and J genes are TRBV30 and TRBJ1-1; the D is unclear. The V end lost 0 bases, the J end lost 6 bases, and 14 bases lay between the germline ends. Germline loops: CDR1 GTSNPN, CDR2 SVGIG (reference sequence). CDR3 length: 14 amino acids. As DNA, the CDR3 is TGTGCCTGGAGTGTAGTTCCCCTTGAGTCTGAAGCTTTCTTT. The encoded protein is CAWSVVPLESEAFF.